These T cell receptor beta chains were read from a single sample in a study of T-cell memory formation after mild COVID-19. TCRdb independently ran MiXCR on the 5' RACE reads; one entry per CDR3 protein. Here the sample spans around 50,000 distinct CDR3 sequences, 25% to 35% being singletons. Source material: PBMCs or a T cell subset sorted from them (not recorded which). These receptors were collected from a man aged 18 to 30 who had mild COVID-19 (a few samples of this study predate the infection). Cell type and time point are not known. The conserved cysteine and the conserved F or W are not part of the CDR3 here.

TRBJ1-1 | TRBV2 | ASPKGGRNTEAF
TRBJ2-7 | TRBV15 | ATSRERRVSYEQY
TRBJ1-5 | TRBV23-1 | ASSQSPPPSRDRGFCQPQH
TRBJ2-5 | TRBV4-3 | ASSLKGGVETQY
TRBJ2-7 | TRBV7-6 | ASSQDRFTYEQY
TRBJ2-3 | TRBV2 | ASSEKELAGVADTQY
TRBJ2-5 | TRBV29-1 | SALAGEETQY
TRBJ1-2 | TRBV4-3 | ASSQAPGTTDGYT
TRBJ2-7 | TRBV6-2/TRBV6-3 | ASSYGTGVYEQY
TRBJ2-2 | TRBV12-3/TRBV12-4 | ASTSGLETGELF
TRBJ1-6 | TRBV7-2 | ASSWGQADNSPLH
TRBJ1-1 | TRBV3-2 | ASSQVAGVNTEAF
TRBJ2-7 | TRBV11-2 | ASSSRKGVEVEQY
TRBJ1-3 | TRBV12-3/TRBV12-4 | ASREGGNNQNTIY
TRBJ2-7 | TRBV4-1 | ASSQDRGQRRGEQY
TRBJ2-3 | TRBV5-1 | ASTLAGGTTDTQY
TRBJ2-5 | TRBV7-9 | ASSGGASSPETQY
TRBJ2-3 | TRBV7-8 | ASSAPDTQY
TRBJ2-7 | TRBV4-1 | ASSQRFSYEQY
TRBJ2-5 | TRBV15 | ATRRTRQETQY
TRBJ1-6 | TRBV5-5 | ASSLKLAGDSPLH
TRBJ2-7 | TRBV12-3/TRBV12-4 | ASSLMLRDYEQY
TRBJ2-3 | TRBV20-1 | SARTTASTDTQY
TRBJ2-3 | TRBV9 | ASSVEGTRTDTQY
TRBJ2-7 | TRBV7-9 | ASSFESYEQY
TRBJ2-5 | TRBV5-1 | ASSLEDPGESQY
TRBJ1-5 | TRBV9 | ASSVEGAVDQPQH
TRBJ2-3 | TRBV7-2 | ASSGGTGRWTDTQY
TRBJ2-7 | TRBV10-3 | AISALAGSSYEQY
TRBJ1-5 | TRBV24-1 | ATSDVTGDQPQH
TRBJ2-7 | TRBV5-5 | ASSPWGTTGNEQY
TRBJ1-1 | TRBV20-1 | SARDGPERGTEAF
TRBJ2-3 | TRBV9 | ASSVGRLITDTQY
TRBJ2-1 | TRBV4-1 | ASSPGADNEQF
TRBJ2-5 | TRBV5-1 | ASSLGGFETQY
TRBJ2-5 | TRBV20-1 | SARDQDNPY
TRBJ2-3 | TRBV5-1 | ASSFLYDTDTQY